This T cell receptor (beta chain) was sequenced during a study of cytomegalovirus exposure and HLA in healthy donors. The germline V gene has CDR1 SGHVS and CDR2 FNYEAQ. This CDR3 has 13 amino acids. Trimming took off 1 base at V and 2 bases at J, with 5 bases between the two ends. In this sample, this clone turned up once. Its target is not known. General observations from the study: The authors confirmed in vitro that three CMV-associated chains were specific for CMV antigens.

The table came from immunoSEQ multiplex PCR; TCRdb's copy has only in-frame clones and leaves some out. Here the sample spans fewer than 80,000 clones, 96% being singletons. The chain combines TRBV7-6 with TRBJ1-1; D is uncertain. The sample consisted of PBMCs. This receptor was obtained from a woman aged 18-29 years in good health and CMV-seropositive. The CDR3 protein is CASSLGHNTEAFF. The CDR3 DNA is TGTGCCAGCAGCTTAGGACATAACACTGAAGCTTTCTTT. Using reference TRBV7-6 and TRBJ1-1 for the parts outside the CDR3, the full variable domain is GAGVSQSPRYKVTKRGQDVALRCDPISGHVSLYWYRQALGQGPEFLTYFNYEAQQDKSGLPNDRFSAERPEGSISTLTIQRTEQRDSAMYRCASSLGHNTEAFFGQGTRLTVV.